These 11 T cell receptor beta chains were all obtained from the same sample, sequenced in a study of metastatic and nonmetastatic thyroid tumors. Each patient came to thyroid surgery without any prior treatment (of any kind). TCRdb re-called clones from the PCR reads using MiXCR. This table holds over 20,000 clones, around 15% found once. The sequencing input was blood. The receptors derive from a female donor with papillary thyroid cancer or a benign thyroid nodule (not recorded which). Some clones in this sample may be carry-over from other donors' samples.

The sample holds many counts of this clone. The chain recombines TRBV2 with TRBJ2-1; D is perhaps TRBD1 (5 bases). Germline V lookup: CDR1 SNHLY, CDR2 FYNNEI. This CDR3 region has 14 residues. Between the trimmed V and J ends, which lost 3 bases and 4 bases, there was a span of 10 bases. Written as DNA, the CDR3 is TGTGCCAGCAGTGAGAGCAGGGCGTACAATGAGCAGTTCTTC. This codes for CASSESRAYNEQFF.

At least ten counts were recorded for this clone. V gene TRBV30 combines with J gene TRBJ2-5; D is possibly TRBD2 (5 bases). From germline, CDR1 is GTSNPN and CDR2 SVGIG (reference sequence). CDR3 length equals 15 residues. Deletions cut 1 base from V and 5 bases from J, with 17 bases between. In DNA form, the CDR3 reads TGTGCCTGGAGTGCGCCTCTAAGGTCGGGGGAGACCCAGTACTTC. This gives the protein CAWSAPLRSGETQYF. Full variable domain (missing parts from reference TRBV30 and TRBJ2-5): SQTIHQWPATLVQPVGSPLSLECTVEGTSNPNLYWYRQAAGRGLQLLFYSVGIGQISSEVPQNLSASRPQDRQFILSSKKLLLSDSGFYLCAWSAPLRSGETQYFGPGTRLLVL.

This chain connects TRBV6-2 or TRBV6-3 to TRBJ2-7; D is undetermined. The CDR3 spans 14 residues. V lost 7 bases and J 5 bases, leaving 18 bases between the germline ends. The germline V gene encodes CDR1 MNHEY and CDR2 SVGEGT. CDR3 DNA: TGTGCCAGCACCCAGAAGGGCGGTTGGGACGAGCAGTACTTC. Translation gives CASTQKGGWDEQYF.

This sequence joins TRBV27 and TRBJ2-5; the D gene is possibly TRBD2 (7 bases). The CDR3 covers 15 residues. Deletions cut 5 bases from V and 1 base from J, with 14 bases between. Per germline, CDR1 MNHEY and CDR2 SMNVEV (reference sequence). The CDR3 sequence: CASSLGEGGQETQYF. The CDR3 nucleotides are TGTGCCAGCAGTCTGGGGGAGGGGGGCCAAGAGACCCAGTACTTC.

This clone was detected many times. The chain links TRBV4-3 to TRBJ2-3; D gene uncertain. Looked up from germline, CDR1 is LGHNA and CDR2 is YSLEER. The CDR3 spans 13 residues. V was clipped by 0 bases and J by 3 bases, with 4 bases between them. The CDR3 spells CASSQEGTDTQYF. The CDR3 DNA follows: TGCGCCAGCAGCCAAGAGGGGACAGATACGCAGTATTTT.

Sample share makes this clone medium-sized. The rearrangement uses TRBV28 and TRBJ1-2; D possibly corresponds to TRBD1 (6 bases). The length of the CDR3 is 13 residues. V dropped 6 bases and J dropped 12 bases, with 20 bases sitting between them. The germline gives CDR1 MDHEN, CDR2 SYDVKM. The CDR3 DNA reads TGTGCCAGCAGCTCCGCCAGGGGTTTTTTAAACACCTTC. Translation gives CASSSARGFLNTF.

The table lists this clone with many counts. The chain links TRBV9 to TRBJ2-7, with TRBD1 as a possible D gene (5 bases). CDR1 SGDLS and CDR2 YYNGEE come from the germline V gene. V was pared by 0 bases and J by 1 base, with 8 bases between. The CDR3 runs 14 residues. CDR3 coding DNA: TGTGCCAGCAGCGTAGCAGCAGGGTCCTACGAGCAGTACTTC. Encoded protein: CASSVAAGSYEQYF.

By share, this clone ranks as medium-sized. V and J are TRBV4-1 and TRBJ2-5; 9 positions agree with TRBD2. The CDR3 has 17 residues. Per germline, CDR1 MGHRA and CDR2 YSYEKL. V gave up 3 bases and J gave up 0 bases; unmatched junction bases: 8. The CDR3 region has the DNA TGCGCCAGCAGCCATGGTAGGCGACTAGCGGACCAAGAGACCCAGTACTTC. Translation gives CASSHGRRLADQETQYF.

Sample share makes this clone medium-sized. The chain combines TRBV4-2 with TRBJ2-3, with 8 bases that match TRBD2. The ends lost 2 bases at V and 4 bases at J; junction bases unmatched: 8. This CDR3 is built from 16 residues. CDR1 LGHNA and CDR2 YNFKEQ come from the germline V gene. Written as DNA, the CDR3 is TGTGCCAGCAGCCAAACGGGGCCGGGAGGGTCAGATACGCAGTATTTT. Its protein is CASSQTGPGGSDTQYF.

This clone was recorded at least ten times. This chain connects TRBV20-1 to TRBJ2-2; 9 bases align to TRBD2. V was pared by 6 bases and J by 4 bases, with 9 bases of the junction left unmatched. Germline CDR1 is DFQATT and CDR2 is SNEGSKA (reference sequence). This CDR3 is 15 amino acids long. CDR3 DNA sequence: TGCAGTGCAGGTTCTAGCGGGAAAGGCACCGGGGAGCTGTTTTTT. This gives the protein CSAGSSGKGTGELFF.

In its sample, this clone was seen many times. The chain is built from TRBV7-2 and TRBJ2-5, with 10 bases fitting TRBD2. The germline V gene encodes CDR1 SGHTA and CDR2 FQGNSA. J lost 7 bases, V lost 5 bases, and 7 bases had no gene match. CDR3 size: 14 residues. Written as DNA, the CDR3 is TGTGCCAGCAGCCTAGGGGTAGCGGGAGGGACCCAGTACTTC. Its protein is CASSLGVAGGTQYF. The full variable domain, rest sourced from reference TRBV7-2 and TRBJ2-5, is GAGVSQSPSNKVTEKGKDVELRCDPISGHTALYWYRQSLGQGLEFLIYFQGNSAPDKSGLPSDRFSAERTGGSVSTLTIQRTQQEDSAVYLCASSLGVAGGTQYFGPGTRLLVL.